This is a list of T cell receptor beta chains from one sample in a study of cytomegalovirus exposure and HLA in healthy donors. Clones were sequenced by immunoSEQ multiplex PCR, and TCRdb holds only the in-frame ones, with some missing. The sample yields 75,000 to 95,000 clones, of which the top ten take up 1.5%. What was sequenced was PBMCs. The receptors originated from a woman aged 60-75 years in good health and CMV-seronegative. Both conserved end residues are part of each CDR3. A D gene is named only where the DNA matches it firmly.

v_call	j_call	d_call	cdr3_nt	cdr3_aa
TRBV7-3	TRBJ2-6	-	TGTGCCAGCAGCCGTGACAGCTCTGGGGCCAACGTCCTGACTTTC	CASSRDSSGANVLTF
TRBV28	TRBJ1-2	TRBD1	TGTGCCAGCAGTCTTGGGACAGGGGGTAATGGCTACACCTTC	CASSLGTGGNGYTF
TRBV9	TRBJ1-6	-	TGTGCCAGCAGCGTAGCCGGTGGAGAGAATTCACCCCTCCACTTT	CASSVAGGENSPLHF
TRBV5-4	TRBJ2-7	-	TGTGCCAGCACCCCGGACAGCGCCTACGAGCAGTACTTC	CASTPDSAYEQYF
TRBV6-5	TRBJ2-1	TRBD2	TGTGCCAGCAGTCCGGGCGGGAGGAATGAGCAGTTCTTC	CASSPGGRNEQFF
TRBV14	TRBJ2-7	-	TGTGCCAGCAGCCACCGCTACGAGCAGTACTTC	CASSHRYEQYF
TRBV6-4	TRBJ1-5	TRBD1	TGTGCCAGATGGACAGGGATAATCCAGCCCCAGCATTTT	CARWTGIIQPQHF
TRBV2	TRBJ2-1	TRBD1	TGTGCCAGCAGTGATGACAGGGGCGGCAATGAGCAGTTCTTC	CASSDDRGGNEQFF
TRBV15	TRBJ1-2	TRBD1	TGTGCCACATCACACGGACAGGGTTTTGGCTACACCTTC	CATSHGQGFGYTF
TRBV6-5	TRBJ2-1	-	TGTGCCAGCAGTTCTTATCGGAGCTCCTACAATGAGCAGTTCTTC	CASSSYRSSYNEQFF